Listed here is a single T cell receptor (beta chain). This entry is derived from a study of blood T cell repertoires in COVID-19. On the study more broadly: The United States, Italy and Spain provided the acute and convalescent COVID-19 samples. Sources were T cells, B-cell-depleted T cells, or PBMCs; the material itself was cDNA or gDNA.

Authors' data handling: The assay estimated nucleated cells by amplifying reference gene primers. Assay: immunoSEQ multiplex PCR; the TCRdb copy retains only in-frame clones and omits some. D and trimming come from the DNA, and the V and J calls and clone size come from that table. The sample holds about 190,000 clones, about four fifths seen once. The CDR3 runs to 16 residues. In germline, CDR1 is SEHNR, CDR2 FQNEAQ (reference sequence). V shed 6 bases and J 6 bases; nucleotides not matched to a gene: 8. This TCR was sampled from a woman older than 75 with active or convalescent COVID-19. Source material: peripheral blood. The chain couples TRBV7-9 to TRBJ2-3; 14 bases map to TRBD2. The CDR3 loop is CASREGLAGVLDTQYF. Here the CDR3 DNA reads TGTGCCAGCAGGGAGGGACTAGCGGGAGTATTGGATACGCAGTATTTT.